This T cell receptor beta chain was profiled in a study of blood T cell repertoires in COVID-19. For the study at large: The United States, Italy and Spain provided the acute and convalescent COVID-19 samples. Sources were T cells, B-cell-depleted T cells, or PBMCs; the material itself was cDNA or gDNA.

The CDR3 consists of 15 residues. Trimming cost V 6 bases and J 3 bases, with 15 bases left between them. CDR1 is KGHSH and CDR2 is LQKENI in the germline V gene. Per the authors' pipeline: The authors estimated nucleated cell counts from reference gene primer amplification. The protocol was immunoSEQ multiplex PCR, while the TCRdb copy is restricted to in-frame clones and leaves out a portion. The V and J calls and clone size are taken from that table; D and trimming were inferred from the DNA. The sample records about 90,000 clones, roughly nine tenths being singletons. This sequence originates from a male donor with acute or convalescent COVID-19. The sample comprised peripheral blood. The chain combines TRBV18 with TRBJ1-5, with unresolved D. CDR3 loop: CASSQSPGINQPQHF. Written as DNA, the CDR3 is TGTGCCAGCTCCCAAAGCCCGGGAATCAATCAGCCCCAGCATTTT. Combining the CDR3 with reference TRBV18 and TRBJ1-5 gives the whole variable domain NAGVMQNPRHLVRRRGQEARLRCSPMKGHSHVYWYRQLPEEGLKFMVYLQKENIIDESGMPKERFSAEFPKEGPSILRIQQVVRGDSAAYFCASSQSPGINQPQHFGDGTRLSIL.